The 21 T cell receptor beta chains in this list originate from one sample, sequenced in a study of OX40 agonist ivuxolimab in advanced cancers. The table came from immunoSEQ multiplex PCR; TCRdb's copy has only in-frame clones and leaves some out. Here the sample spans approximately 100,000 clones, about 91% being singletons. This material consisted of CD4+ or CD8+ T cells sorted from blood, taken in a trial of the OX40 agonist ivuxolimab. These receptors were taken from an adult with an advanced solid tumor such as melanoma, head and neck, liver or kidney cancer.

The rearrangement joins TRBV5-1 to TRBJ1-5, with D maybe TRBD1 (5 bases). V was shortened by 1 base and J by 3 bases, with 23 bases between the two germline ends. The CDR3 length is 19 residues. Germline V gives CDR1 SGHRS, CDR2 YFSETQ. CDR3 DNA: TGCGCCAGCAGCTTGTCCCGTTTATTGGAGACAGAACTCAATCAGCCCCAGCATTTT. This encodes CASSLSRLLETELNQPQHF.

The rearrangement uses TRBV6-5 and TRBJ2-1; 7 bases fit TRBD1. The CDR3 runs to 13 residues. The ends lost 6 bases at V and 9 bases at J; junction bases unmatched: 8. Germline-derived CDR1 and CDR2 are MNHEY and SVGAGI. This CDR3 reads CASSPQGVSEQFF. The CDR3 DNA is TGTGCCAGCAGCCCTCAGGGGGTCAGTGAGCAGTTCTTC.

The V call is TRBV9, the J call TRBJ1-3; perhaps TRBD1 as D (6 bases). V was pared by 0 bases and J by 2 bases, with 9 bases between. Per germline, CDR1 SGDLS and CDR2 YYNGEE. This CDR3 contains 15 residues. The CDR3 nucleotides are TGTGCCAGCAGCGTAGGTGGGGGGCCTGGAAACACCATATATTTT. This gives the protein CASSVGGGPGNTIYF.

The chain is built from TRBV16 and TRBJ1-2; D is unresolved. Trimming removed 6 bases from V and 4 bases from J, with 18 bases in between. Germline V lookup: CDR1 KGHSY, CDR2 FQNENV. This CDR3 region has 15 residues. The CDR3 region is CASSPTSDSSYGYTF. CDR3 coding DNA: TGTGCCAGCAGTCCGACCAGCGACTCATCCTATGGCTACACCTTC.

V and J are TRBV25-1 and TRBJ2-5; D not certain. CDR3 length: 12 residues. Germline V gives CDR1 MGHDK, CDR2 SYGVNS. Trimming took 2 bases from V and 7 from J, leaving 8 bases between them. The CDR3 DNA is TGTGCCAGCAGTGAAACGATTGGGACCCAGTACTTC. It encodes CASSETIGTQYF.

The chain employs TRBV10-1 and TRBJ2-3; 13 bases line up with TRBD2. V was clipped by 5 bases and J by 5 bases; unmatched bases: 4. The germline gives CDR1 WNHNN, CDR2 SYGVQD (reference sequence). The CDR3 loop spans 15 amino acids. The chain's CDR3 is CASSPRTSGRDTQYF. The CDR3 region has the DNA TGCGCCAGCAGTCCCAGGACTAGCGGGAGAGATACGCAGTATTTT.

The chain carries TRBV29-1 and TRBJ2-5, with D tentatively TRBD2 (5 bases). The CDR3 loop spans 14 amino acids. Germline-derived CDR1 and CDR2 are SQVTM and ANQGSEA. The V end was cut by 4 bases, the J end by 1 base, with 13 bases between. As DNA, the CDR3 is TGCAGCGTTGTCGGGAACCAGGTCCAAGAGACCCAGTACTTC. Protein: CSVVGNQVQETQYF.

J is TRBJ1-2 and V is TRBV2, with D tentatively TRBD1 (6 bases). The germline V and J ends were trimmed by 6 bases and 5 bases, with 16 bases remaining between them. Germline lookup yields CDR1 SNHLY and CDR2 FYNNEI. CDR3 length: 14 amino acids. The CDR3 here is CASSRDIGLYGYTF. The DNA for the CDR3 is TGTGCCAGCAGCCGGGACATTGGGCTATATGGCTACACCTTC.

The chain employs TRBV6-5 and TRBJ1-1; 9 bases agree with TRBD1. The germline V gene encodes CDR1 MNHEY and CDR2 SVGAGI. The V and J ends lost 7 bases and 3 bases, in that order; junction bases with no gene match: 6. CDR3 length: 14 residues. In DNA form, the CDR3 reads TGTGCCAGCACTCCGACAGGGGGATACACTGAAGCTTTCTTT. It translates to CASTPTGGYTEAFF.

The J gene is TRBJ1-4, the V gene TRBV14, with D maybe TRBD1 (5 bases). Per the germline V gene, CDR1 is SGHDN and CDR2 is FVKESK. Between the trimmed V and J ends, which lost 5 bases and 8 bases, there was a span of 15 bases. The CDR3 totals 14 residues. CDR3 coding DNA: TGTGCCAGCAGCAGGGACCCTCGGGGGGAAAAACTGTTTTTT. Translation: CASSRDPRGEKLFF.

This chain links TRBV11-1 with TRBJ2-2; 10 bases agree with TRBD2. The trim removed 2 bases at V and 7 bases at J, leaving 13 bases unmatched. Germline CDR1 reads SGHAT; CDR2 reads FQDESV (reference sequence). This CDR3 region has 18 residues. CDR3 sequence: CASSLRIVGLAGDGELFF. As DNA, the CDR3 is TGTGCCAGCAGCTTACGGATTGTCGGGCTAGCGGGAGACGGGGAGCTGTTTTTT. Based on the CDR3 plus reference TRBV11-1 and TRBJ2-2, the full variable domain is EAEVAQSPRYKITEKSQAVAFWCDPISGHATLYWYRQILGQGPELLVQFQDESVVDDSQLPKDRFSAERLKGVDSTLKIQPAELGDSAMYLCASSLRIVGLAGDGELFFGEGSRLTVL.

This chain uses TRBV5-1 with TRBJ2-1; TRBD2 matches 13 bases. Germline V lookup: CDR1 SGHRS, CDR2 YFSETQ. This CDR3 is 16 amino acids long. V gave up 4 bases and J gave up 10 bases; unmatched junction bases: 11. The CDR3 reads CASSPRTSGRAGEQFF. For the CDR3, the DNA is TGCGCCAGCAGCCCACGTACTAGCGGGAGGGCAGGGGAGCAGTTCTTC.

V usage is TRBV7-9 and J usage is TRBJ2-7; TRBD1 agrees at 7 bases. Germline V gene lookup returns CDR1 SEHNR and CDR2 FQNEAQ (reference sequence). Unmatched junction bases numbered 4, after V lost 2 bases and J lost 6 bases. This CDR3 spans 13 amino acids. For the CDR3, the DNA is TGTGCCAGCAGCTTACGACAGGGCAGCGAGCAGTACTTC. It encodes CASSLRQGSEQYF.

The gene calls are TRBV5-1 and TRBJ2-6, with TRBD2 matching over 7 bases. V trimming: 2 bases; J trimming: 0 bases; junction bases outside the gene matches: 5. The CDR3 consists of 17 residues. Per the germline V gene, CDR1 is SGHRS and CDR2 is YFSETQ. CDR3 sequence (DNA): TGCGCCAGCAGCTTAGCGGGACGTACCTCTGGGGCCAACGTCCTGACTTTC. It specifies CASSLAGRTSGANVLTF. Full variable domain (rest looked up from reference TRBV5-1 and TRBJ2-6): KAGVTQTPRYLIKTRGQQVTLSCSPISGHRSVSWYQQTPGQGLQFLFEYFSETQRNKGNFPGRFSGRQFSNSRSEMNVSTLELGDSALYLCASSLAGRTSGANVLTFGAGSRLTVL.

This sequence joins TRBV4-2 and TRBJ1-6, with D perhaps TRBD1 (6 bases). V gave up 0 bases and J gave up 9 bases, with 24 bases separating them. CDR1 LGHNA and CDR2 YNFKEQ come from the germline V gene. The CDR3 loop spans 19 amino acids. CDR3 nucleotides: TGTGCCAGCAGCCAAGAATCGGGGGCAACCCGGTCGCAAATTTCACCCCTCCACTTT. It specifies CASSQESGATRSQISPLHF.

The chain employs TRBV30 and TRBJ2-2, with TRBD1 matching over 10 bases. The V gene's germline CDR1 is GTSNPN and CDR2 SVGIG (reference sequence). The CDR3 has 14 amino acids. Losses at the gene ends were 3 bases for V and 3 bases for J; bases not matched to a gene: 1. The CDR3 here is CAWRGTGDTGELFF. The CDR3 DNA sequence: TGTGCCTGGAGGGGGACAGGGGACACCGGGGAGCTGTTTTTT.

The sample holds one count of this clone. The chain combines TRBV6-1 with TRBJ1-1; D ambiguous. In germline, CDR1 is MNHNS, CDR2 SASEGT. V was pared by 0 bases and J by 1 base, with 9 bases between. This CDR3 has 15 amino acids. The CDR3 sequence is CASSEAWSGNTEAFF. The CDR3 nucleotides read TGTGCCAGCAGTGAAGCGTGGTCGGGGAACACTGAAGCTTTCTTT.

This chain connects TRBV6-4 to TRBJ2-1, with 13 bases identical to TRBD2. The CDR3 spans 14 residues. Germline-derived CDR1 and CDR2 are MRHNA and SNTAGT. The V gene end was trimmed by 6 bases and the J gene end by 9 bases; junction bases not matched to a gene: 5. As DNA, the CDR3 is TGTGCCAGCAGCGATACTAGCGGGAGGGTTGAGCAGTTCTTC. This codes for CASSDTSGRVEQFF.

The rearrangement uses TRBV6-5 and TRBJ2-2; 8 positions match TRBD1. Per the germline V gene, CDR1 is MNHEY and CDR2 is SVGAGI. The CDR3 contains 15 residues. Losses at the gene ends were 6 bases for V and 3 bases for J; bases not matched to a gene: 6. In DNA, the CDR3 is TGTGCCAGCAGCAAACAGGGGGTGGACACCGGGGAGCTGTTTTTT. The encoded protein is CASSKQGVDTGELFF.

This sequence joins TRBV7-6 and TRBJ2-3; tentatively, D is TRBD2 (6 bases). Germline V CDR1 and CDR2: SGHVS, FNYEAQ. This CDR3 has 16 amino acids. The V and J ends lost 5 bases and 4 bases respectively, with 19 bases between them. CDR3 amino acids: CASSPWAPGGADTQYF. The CDR3 DNA follows: TGTGCCAGCAGCCCGTGGGCCCCCGGAGGGGCAGATACGCAGTATTTT. The full variable domain, rest sourced from reference TRBV7-6 and TRBJ2-3, is GAGVSQSPRYKVTKRGQDVALRCDPISGHVSLYWYRQALGQGPEFLTYFNYEAQQDKSGLPNDRFSAERPEGSISTLTIQRTEQRDSAMYRCASSPWAPGGADTQYFGPGTRLTVL.

The rearrangement uses TRBV27 and TRBJ1-5; tentative D call: TRBD1 (5 bases). The CDR3 length is 14 residues. Germline V gene sequence: CDR1 MNHEY, CDR2 SMNVEV (reference sequence). The V end lost 9 bases, the J end lost 0 bases, and 12 bases lay between the germline ends. The CDR3 protein is CARGTDYSNQPQHF. CDR3 nucleotides: TGTGCCAGGGGGACCGATTATAGCAATCAGCCCCAGCATTTT.